This TCR beta chain was identified during a study of CD4 T cells in relation to SARS-CoV-2 and coronaviruses. CDR3 size: 13 residues. CDR1 MNHEY and CDR2 SVGEGT come from the germline V gene. Trimming took 6 bases from V and 5 from J; bases not matched to a gene: 4. Before the COVID-19 pandemic, during about 2010-2019, CD4+ T cells were taken from unexposed donors. Repertoires were generated with immunoSEQ multiplex PCR, while TCRdb's copy carries only in-frame clones and drops some. This sample has 50,000 to 70,000 clones; more than 75% occur once, and the top ten carry over 1.5%. This rearrangement joins TRBV6-2 or TRBV6-3 to TRBJ2-1; 7 nucleotides align to TRBD1. What was sequenced was memory CD4+ T cells from PBMCs. The sequence was obtained from a human donor in good health. CDR3 bases: TGTGCCAGCAGCTTCACAGGGGACAATGAGCAGTTCTTC. Translated: CASSFTGDNEQFF.